One and the same sample provided the 21 T cell receptor beta chains below, sequenced in a study of CD8 T cells in ankylosing spondylitis. These TCRs' antigens remain unknown. TCRdb reprocessed the 5' RACE reads with MiXCR, giving one entry per CDR3 protein. Here the sample spans about 840,000 distinct CDR3 sequences, approximately 10% being singletons. Findings of the study overall: Within ankylosing spondylitis blood, a TCR beta motif made up of eight highly homologous variants appeared to be characteristic.

Material for sequencing was blood, either unsorted or a sorted T cell fraction (not recorded which). Receptors were obtained from a male donor with ankylosing spondylitis.

The rearrangement links TRBV18 to TRBJ2-1, with D possibly TRBD1 on 5 matching bases. This CDR3 is 13 amino acids long. Germline CDR1 KGHSH, CDR2 LQKENI. Trimming took 3 bases from V and 5 from J, leaving 8 bases between them. CDR3 DNA sequence: TGTGCCAGCTCACCGGACACCCACAATGAGCAGTTCTTC. This gives the protein CASSPDTHNEQFF.

This sequence joins TRBV7-9 and TRBJ1-4, with TRBD1 as a possible D gene (6 bases). The CDR3 length is 13 residues. Looked up from germline, CDR1 is SEHNR and CDR2 is FQNEAQ (reference sequence). Trimming took off 5 bases at V and 8 bases at J, with 12 bases between the two ends. This CDR3 is CASSVNREEKLFF. CDR3 DNA sequence: TGTGCCAGCAGCGTCAACAGGGAGGAAAAACTGTTTTTT.

The V gene is TRBV7-2, the J gene TRBJ2-1; the match to TRBD1 covers 9 bases. CDR1 is SGHTA, CDR2 FQGNSA, per germline. Losses at the gene ends were 4 bases for V and 7 bases for J; bases not matched to a gene: 5. This CDR3 contains 14 residues. The CDR3 sequence is CASSWTGVGNEQFF. Written as DNA, the CDR3 is TGTGCCAGCAGCTGGACAGGGGTGGGAAATGAGCAGTTCTTC.

V and J are TRBV20-1 and TRBJ1-2; D remains ambiguous. Germline-derived CDR1 and CDR2 are DFQATT and SNEGSKA (reference sequence). The CDR3 covers 16 residues. V was shortened by 1 base and J by 0 bases, with 15 bases between the two germline ends. The CDR3 reads CSARVGRVPTNYGYTF. In DNA form, the CDR3 reads TGCAGTGCTAGAGTAGGGAGGGTACCTACTAACTATGGCTACACCTTC.

V and J are TRBV12-3 or TRBV12-4 and TRBJ2-5; D possibly corresponds to TRBD2 (5 bases). The V and J ends lost 6 bases and 0 bases respectively, with 14 bases between them. CDR3 size: 15 residues. The CDR3 DNA reads TGTGCCAGCAGACGATCTCCTAGCTACCAAGAGACCCAGTACTTC. Translated: CASRRSPSYQETQYF.

This clonotype was seen at least ten times. The chain combines TRBV7-9 with TRBJ2-7; 10 nucleotides match TRBD1. Germline trimming cut 5 bases from V and 9 bases from J; bases unmatched to any gene: 13. The CDR3 sequence is 15 residues long. In germline, CDR1 is SEHNR, CDR2 FQNEAQ (reference sequence). This CDR3 is CASSLTGTGDGGQYF. CDR3 coding DNA: TGTGCCAGCAGCCTGACCGGGACAGGGGATGGGGGGCAGTACTTC.

The sample holds a few counts of this clonotype. The chain employs TRBV11-2 and TRBJ1-6; no reliable D call. The germline V gene encodes CDR1 SGHAT and CDR2 FQNNGV. The CDR3 totals 19 residues. V lost 2 bases and J 0 bases, leaving 17 bases between the germline ends. The CDR3 region has the DNA TGTGCCAGCAGCTTAAGTCCGGAGGGCGGAAACTCCTATAATTCACCCCTCCACTTT. This codes for CASSLSPEGGNSYNSPLHF. Supplemented by reference TRBV11-2 and TRBJ1-6, the full variable domain reads EAGVAQSPRYKIIEKRQSVAFWCNPISGHATLYWYQQILGQGPKLLIQFQNNGVVDDSQLPKDRFSAERLKGVDSTLKIQPAKLEDSAVYLCASSLSPEGGNSYNSPLHFGNGTRLTVT.

This clonotype was observed a few times. V is TRBV20-1 and J is TRBJ2-1, with D tentatively TRBD2 (5 bases). The CDR3 consists of 14 residues. With 6 bases removed from V and 2 bases from J, the gap between germline ends came to 14 bases. The germline V gene has CDR1 DFQATT and CDR2 SNEGSKA (reference sequence). CDR3 sequence: CSAARGAAYNEQFF. The CDR3 DNA reads as TGCAGTGCCGCCCGGGGAGCGGCCTACAATGAGCAGTTCTTC.

This rearrangement joins TRBV5-4 to TRBJ2-1; D may be TRBD1 (6 bases). Trimming shortened V by 3 bases and J by 9 bases, and 10 bases separated the two germline ends. CDR3 length: 12 amino acids. CDR1 and CDR2 from the germline V gene are SGHNT and YYREEE (reference sequence). DNA of the CDR3: TGTGCCAGCAGCTACAGGGTTGGTGAGCAGTTCTTC. It specifies CASSYRVGEQFF.

This clonotype has only a few counts. The V gene is TRBV20-1, the J gene TRBJ1-1, with 11 bases fitting TRBD1. Unmatched junction bases numbered 2, after V lost 2 bases and J lost 6 bases. CDR3 size: 13 residues. Germline CDR1 is DFQATT and CDR2 is SNEGSKA (reference sequence). The CDR3 nucleotides read TGCAGTGCTAGAAGGGACAGGGGGTCTGAAGCTTTCTTT. It yields the protein CSARRDRGSEAFF.

This clonotype turned up a few times. The chain recombines TRBV7-6 with TRBJ2-2, with 14 bases that match TRBD2. V dropped 5 bases and J dropped 7; count of bases not matched to a gene: 6. Germline assignment: CDR1 SGHVS and CDR2 FNYEAQ. This CDR3 is 16 amino acids long. CDR3 loop: CASSMTSGRADGELFF. CDR3 sequence (DNA): TGTGCCAGCAGCATGACTAGCGGGAGGGCTGACGGGGAGCTGTTTTTT. The full variable domain, completed using reference TRBV7-6 and TRBJ2-2, is GAGVSQSPRYKVTKRGQDVALRCDPISGHVSLYWYRQALGQGPEFLTYFNYEAQQDKSGLPNDRFSAERPEGSISTLTIQRTEQRDSAMYRCASSMTSGRADGELFFGEGSRLTVL.

This clonotype was found once. The chain links TRBV7-2 to TRBJ1-1; D is ambiguous. The CDR3 extends over 14 amino acids. V was clipped by 2 bases and J by 3 bases, with 10 bases between them. Germline CDR1 is SGHTA and CDR2 is FQGNSA. CDR3 in amino acids: CASSLTPGDTEAFF. The CDR3 DNA reads as TGTGCCAGCAGCTTAACCCCTGGGGACACTGAAGCTTTCTTT.

V usage is TRBV21-1 and J usage is TRBJ2-6; TRBD1, the table's D call, was not compared with the DNA. TRBV21-1 is classified as a pseudogene. CDR3 size: 20 residues. For the CDR3, the DNA is TGTGCCAGCAGCAAAGCGGTCACAGGGCTGCAATGCTCTGGGGCCAACGTCCTGACTTTC. It specifies CASSKAVTGLQCSGANVLTF.

The genes are TRBV2 and TRBJ1-3; a weak D match, TRBD1 (6 bases). Germline V lookup: CDR1 SNHLY, CDR2 FYNNEI. V lost 6 bases and J 3 bases, leaving 15 bases between the germline ends. The CDR3 runs to 15 residues. The CDR3 nucleotides are TGTGCCAGCAGCACCCTCTGGGACATTGGAAACACCATATATTTT. Translating it yields CASSTLWDIGNTIYF. The full variable domain, its missing parts supplied by reference TRBV2 and TRBJ1-3, is EPEVTQTPSHQVTQMGQEVILRCVPISNHLYFYWYRQILGQKVEFLVSFYNNEISEKSEIFDDQFSVERPDGSNFTLKIRSTKLEDSAMYFCASSTLWDIGNTIYFGEGSWLTVV.

This chain uses TRBV6-1 with TRBJ1-1, with D possibly matching TRBD1 (6 bases). The CDR3 consists of 14 residues. V was clipped by 3 bases and J by 4 bases, with 12 bases between them. Germline V CDR1 and CDR2: MNHNS, SASEGT. Here the CDR3 DNA reads TGTGCCAGCAGTGAGAACAGGGAAGGCACTGAAGCTTTCTTT. As protein: CASSENREGTEAFF.

The chain is built from TRBV6-2 or TRBV6-3 and TRBJ1-5; D ambiguous. V was trimmed by 5 bases and J by 9 bases, leaving 20 bases between them. The CDR3 contains 15 residues. The germline CDR1 and CDR2 sequences are MNHEY and SVGEGT. CDR3 nucleotides: TGTGCCAGCAGTCCTCACCGGGGTAGCGGTCCGCCCCAGCATTTT. Amino acids: CASSPHRGSGPPQHF.

There are many counts of this clonotype. This sequence joins TRBV20-1 and TRBJ2-2, with 10 bases matching TRBD1. CDR3 length: 14 amino acids. The germline gives CDR1 DFQATT, CDR2 SNEGSKA (reference sequence). The J segment lost 4 bases and the V segment lost 5 bases, leaving 4 bases of the junction unmatched. CDR3 in amino acids: CSAPRTGGTGELFF. As DNA, the CDR3 is TGCAGTGCTCCCCGGACAGGGGGCACCGGGGAGCTGTTTTTT.

This clonotype was counted a few times. The J gene is TRBJ1-5, the V gene TRBV6-2 or TRBV6-3; tentative D call: TRBD1 (6 bases). Trimming removed 4 bases at V and 5 bases at J, with 18 bases between. The CDR3 has 16 residues. Germline V CDR1 and CDR2: MNHEY, SVGEGT. CDR3: CASSSRTAWGDQPQHF. The CDR3 region has the DNA TGTGCCAGCAGTTCGAGGACAGCTTGGGGGGATCAGCCCCAGCATTTT.

This clonotype was seen more than once but under ten times. This chain connects TRBV6-1 to TRBJ2-7; 9 bases are a match to TRBD1. The CDR3 sequence is 15 residues long. The trim removed 3 bases at V and 5 bases at J, leaving 8 bases unmatched. Germline CDR1 MNHNS, CDR2 SASEGT. CDR3 region: CASSERGQGLHEQYF. As DNA, the CDR3 is TGTGCCAGCAGTGAGAGGGGACAGGGTCTCCACGAGCAGTACTTC.

This clonotype was observed at least ten times. V gene TRBV20-1 combines with J gene TRBJ2-1; tentative D call: TRBD2 (6 bases). The CDR3 contains 12 residues. Germline V gene lookup returns CDR1 DFQATT and CDR2 SNEGSKA (reference sequence). V was trimmed by 4 bases and J by 9 bases, leaving 13 bases between them. CDR3 residues: CSATSPGSEQFF. DNA for the CDR3: TGCAGTGCTACGTCCCCCGGGAGTGAGCAGTTCTTC.

The J gene is TRBJ1-1, the V gene TRBV4-3; D gene ambiguous. Germline-derived CDR1 and CDR2 are LGHNA and YSLEER. The CDR3 extends over 13 amino acids. Trimming removed 0 bases from V and 4 bases from J, with 6 bases in between. In nucleotides, the CDR3 is TGCGCCAGCAGCCAAGACAGATTCACTGAAGCTTTCTTT. Translated: CASSQDRFTEAFF.